The entry below gives a single T cell receptor (beta chain) sequence along with its context. TCRdb's copy holds only in-frame clones and misses some; the assay was immunoSEQ multiplex PCR. The repertoire holds 140,000 to 150,000 clones, with approximately 90% as singletons. This sample was included in a study of blood T cell repertoires in COVID-19. About the study: T cells, B-cell-depleted T cells, or PBMCs supplied cDNA or gDNA.

V lost 4 bases, J lost 3 bases, and 8 bases lay in between. The germline V gene has CDR1 SGHDT and CDR2 YYEEEE. This CDR3 has 12 amino acids. Categorization into cohorts depended on clinical history that participants reported. The chain has TRBV5-6 and TRBJ2-7; D perhaps matches TRBD1 (6 bases). Sequencing was carried out using PBMCs or T cells enriched from blood (not recorded which). The clonotype comes from a man between 50 and 59 years old who had recovered from COVID-19. CDR3 loop: CASSQGNYEQYF. In DNA form, the CDR3 reads TGTGCCAGCAGCCAGGGGAACTACGAGCAGTACTTC.